This entry lists 23 T cell receptor beta chains sequenced from one sample in a study of T cell responses to AZD1222 COVID-19 vaccine. Measured with immunoSEQ multiplex PCR; TCRdb has only the in-frame clones, and not every one. This repertoire shows fewer than 150,000 clones, more than 70% found once; its top ten account for about 5%. The material was peripheral blood, obtained on day 0 of AZD1222 vaccination. All receptors come from an adult in good health.

In nucleotides, the CDR3 is TGCAGCGTTGAAGGGGCCTACGAGCAGTACTTC. Translated: CSVEGAYEQYF. The J gene is TRBJ2-7, the V gene TRBV29-1; D ambiguous. The CDR3 is 11 amino acids. Trimming removed 1 base from V and 2 bases from J, with 3 bases in between. Germline V gives CDR1 SQVTM, CDR2 ANQGSEA.

The genes are TRBV10-3 and TRBJ1-4; D may be TRBD1 (5 bases). Germline CDR1 ENHRY, CDR2 SYGVKD. This CDR3 spans 18 amino acids. V lost 5 bases to trimming and J lost 0 bases, with 19 bases between them. DNA for the CDR3: TGTGCCATCAGTCGACAGCTCCGGGGTACCGCAACTAATGAAAAACTGTTTTTT. This gives the protein CAISRQLRGTATNEKLFF.

This sequence joins TRBV2 and TRBJ1-1; no clear D. Trimming cost V 4 bases and J 4 bases, with 16 bases left between them. The CDR3 has 15 residues. Germline CDR1 SNHLY, CDR2 FYNNEI. The CDR3 protein is CASSGFGDQATEAFF. The CDR3 nucleotides are TGTGCCAGCAGTGGATTCGGGGATCAGGCCACTGAAGCTTTCTTT.

This clone was observed a few times. This chain joins TRBV7-2 and TRBJ1-6; a weak D match, TRBD1 (5 bases). With 4 bases removed from V and 8 bases from J, the gap between germline ends came to 9 bases. The germline V gene has CDR1 SGHTA and CDR2 FQGNSA. The length of the CDR3 is 13 residues. CDR3 protein: CASSSPGHSPLHF. In nucleotides, the CDR3 is TGTGCCAGCAGCTCCCCGGGGCATTCACCCCTCCACTTT.

The chain links TRBV18 to TRBJ2-3; 16 nucleotides line up with TRBD2. The germline gives CDR1 KGHSH, CDR2 LQKENI. CDR3 length: 17 residues. V dropped 5 bases and J dropped 6; count of bases not matched to a gene: 8. The CDR3, as DNA: TGTGCCAGCTCAGAGGGACTAGCGGGGGGGCCGTTGGATACGCAGTATTTT. Amino acid sequence: CASSEGLAGGPLDTQYF.

V is TRBV11-2 and J is TRBJ2-7; D is unclear. This CDR3 is 15 amino acids long. Germline V gene sequence: CDR1 SGHAT, CDR2 FQNNGV. The V end lost 0 bases, the J end lost 1 base, and 10 bases lay between the germline ends. CDR3 in amino acids: CASSLEAGLSYEQYF. The CDR3 coding sequence is TGTGCCAGCAGCTTAGAGGCCGGTCTATCCTACGAGCAGTACTTC.

The chain couples TRBV7-9 to TRBJ1-2; D is undetermined. The ends were cut back, 2 bases at V and 8 bases at J, with 15 bases in the middle. Germline CDR1 SEHNR, CDR2 FQNEAQ (reference sequence). The CDR3 is made up of 14 amino acids. CDR3 amino acids: CASSLSNPGSGYTF. In nucleotides, the CDR3 is TGTGCCAGCAGCTTATCCAACCCGGGTTCAGGCTACACCTTC.

The CDR3 sequence is CASSIRGALSYEQYF. The DNA for the CDR3 is TGTGCCAGTAGTATCCGAGGTGCCCTCTCCTACGAGCAGTACTTC. The genes are TRBV19 and TRBJ2-7; D call uncertain. Germline V gene sequence: CDR1 LNHDA, CDR2 SQIVND (reference sequence). V was pared by 3 bases and J by 0 bases, with 12 bases between. This CDR3 has 15 amino acids.

The rearrangement uses TRBV5-6 and TRBJ1-4, with D unclear. The CDR3 covers 15 residues. Germline lookup yields CDR1 SGHDT and CDR2 YYEEEE. V gave up 1 base and J gave up 7 bases, with 14 bases separating them. CDR3 in amino acids: CASSLFSPKGEKLFF. The DNA for the CDR3 is TGTGCCAGCAGCTTGTTCTCCCCTAAGGGTGAAAAACTGTTTTTT.

The chain links TRBV7-6 to TRBJ1-4, with D tentatively TRBD1 (5 bases). The CDR3 loop spans 15 amino acids. V was cut by 1 base and J by 3 bases, with 9 bases left in between. Germline CDR1 reads SGHVS; CDR2 reads FNYEAQ. The CDR3: CASSLGTLANEKLFF. The CDR3 nucleotides read TGTGCCAGCAGCTTAGGGACATTGGCTAATGAAAAACTGTTTTTT.

The chain carries TRBV21-1 and TRBJ2-7; TRBD2 is the table's D call, not checked against the DNA. TRBV21-1 is given as a pseudogene. The CDR3 covers 12 residues. Written as DNA, the CDR3 is TGTGCCAGCAGGACCACTAGTTTAGAGCAGTACTTC. Translated, it gives CASRTTSLEQYF.

As to this clone: This could be a read error, since a much larger clone is one nucleotide away. V usage is TRBV7-8 and J usage is TRBJ1-6; no clear D. The V gene's germline CDR1 is SGHVS and CDR2 FQNEAQ. V lost 7 bases and J 6 bases, leaving 7 bases between the germline ends. The CDR3 covers 12 residues. This chain's CDR3 is CASNFSNSPLHF. The CDR3 DNA reads as TGTGCCAGCAACTTCAGTAATTCACCCCTCCACTTT.

The gene calls are TRBV12-3 or TRBV12-4 and TRBJ2-5; unclear D gene. The V and J ends lost 4 bases and 2 bases respectively, with 5 bases between them. This CDR3 has 12 residues. CDR3 DNA: TGTGCCAGCAGTTCAGGTCAAGAGACCCAGTACTTC. This encodes CASSSGQETQYF.

This sequence joins TRBV6-2 or TRBV6-3 and TRBJ2-1; 9 positions agree with TRBD2. This CDR3 has 15 amino acids. The V segment lost 4 bases and the J segment 7 bases; nucleotides outside the gene matches: 8. Germline CDR1 and CDR2: MNHEY and SVGEGT. This CDR3 reads CASSFRGLASNEQFF. In DNA form, the CDR3 reads TGTGCCAGCAGTTTTAGGGGACTAGCTTCGAATGAGCAGTTCTTC.

The V call is TRBV6-2 or TRBV6-3, the J call TRBJ2-5; 8 bases fit TRBD2. The germline V gene encodes CDR1 MNHEY and CDR2 SVGEGT. The junction had 5 bases not matched to a gene; V was cut back by 0 bases and J by 5 bases. This CDR3 contains 15 residues. The CDR3 is CASSYSVGGAETQYF. The DNA for the CDR3 is TGTGCCAGCAGTTACTCGGTCGGGGGGGCGGAGACCCAGTACTTC.

The chain uses TRBV29-1 and TRBJ1-2; D may be TRBD1 (6 bases). V was pared by 8 bases and J by 8 bases, with 18 bases between. This CDR3 contains 12 residues. Germline CDR1 is SQVTM and CDR2 is ANQGSEA. The CDR3 reads CSTGPGEDGYTF. In DNA form, the CDR3 reads TGCAGCACTGGGCCAGGGGAGGACGGCTACACCTTC. Full variable domain (remainder filled in from reference TRBV29-1 and TRBJ1-2): SAVISQKPSRDICQRGTSLTIQCQVDSQVTMMFWYRQQPGQSLTLIATANQGSEATYESGFVIDKFPISRPNLTFSTLTVSNMSPEDSSIYLCSTGPGEDGYTFGSGTRLTVV.

The chain joins TRBV25-1 to TRBJ2-1; the D call may be TRBD1 or TRBD2 (6 bases each). The V end was cut by 4 bases, the J end by 1 base, with 17 bases between. Germline-derived CDR1 and CDR2 are MGHDK and SYGVNS. The CDR3 runs 17 residues. CDR3 residues: CASSGGRRGTSYNEQFF. The DNA of the CDR3 is TGTGCCAGCAGTGGAGGTAGAAGGGGGACTTCCTACAATGAGCAGTTCTTC. Filled out from reference TRBV25-1 and TRBJ2-1, the complete variable domain reads EADIYQTPRYLVIGTGKKITLECSQTMGHDKMYWYQQDPGMELHLIHYSYGVNSTEKGDLSSESTVSRIRTEHFPLTLESARPSHTSQYLCASSGGRRGTSYNEQFFGPGTRLTVL.

The rearrangement uses TRBV7-2 and TRBJ1-4; D possibly corresponds to TRBD1 (5 bases). This CDR3 is built from 15 residues. V shed 3 bases and J shed 7 bases, with 15 bases lying between them. Germline V lookup: CDR1 SGHTA, CDR2 FQGNSA. The chain's CDR3 is CASSFGGDAGEKLFF. In DNA form, the CDR3 reads TGTGCCAGCAGCTTTGGAGGGGATGCGGGTGAAAAACTGTTTTTT.

The rearrangement uses TRBV12-3 or TRBV12-4 and TRBJ2-3; D not certain. The CDR3 is made up of 12 amino acids. V lost 3 bases and J lost 5, with 6 bases in between. CDR3 sequence: CASSFPLDTQYF. CDR3 DNA sequence: TGTGCCAGCAGTTTTCCGCTAGATACGCAGTATTTT.

The genes are TRBV7-2 and TRBJ2-1; 12 nucleotides agree with TRBD2. V was pared by 3 bases and J by 9 bases, with 9 bases of the junction left unmatched. CDR3 length equals 16 residues. Germline CDR1 reads SGHTA; CDR2 reads FQGNSA. The CDR3 sequence is CASSLTSGGPMGEQFF. The CDR3, as DNA: TGTGCCAGCAGCTTGACTAGCGGGGGCCCTATGGGTGAGCAGTTCTTC.

This clone was seen a few times. This chain connects TRBV7-9 to TRBJ2-3, with a tentative D call TRBD1 (6 bases). Per the germline V gene, CDR1 is SEHNR and CDR2 is FQNEAQ (reference sequence). This CDR3 region has 15 residues. The V end was cut by 8 bases, the J end by 2 bases, with 17 bases between. This chain's CDR3 is CASAKAAGVTDTQYF. CDR3 bases: TGTGCCAGCGCCAAAGCGGCAGGGGTCACAGATACGCAGTATTTT. The full variable domain, in which reference TRBV7-9 and TRBJ2-3 provide the parts outside the CDR3, is DTGVSQNPRHKITKRGQNVTFRCDPISEHNRLYWYRQTLGQGPEFLTYFQNEAQLEKSRLLSDRFSAERPKGSFSTLEIQRTEQGDSAMYLCASAKAAGVTDTQYFGPGTRLTVL.

The chain is built from TRBV19 and TRBJ1-6; TRBD1 matches at 7 bases. The V and J ends lost 0 bases and 4 bases, in that order; junction bases with no gene match: 3. The CDR3 extends over 16 amino acids. Per the germline V gene, CDR1 is LNHDA and CDR2 is SQIVND (reference sequence). The CDR3 DNA is TGTGCCAGTAGTATAGATCCGGGACAGTATAATTCACCCCTCCACTTT. This codes for CASSIDPGQYNSPLHF.

The chain carries TRBV4-1 and TRBJ2-2; 8 bases fit TRBD2. The ends lost 1 base at V and 5 bases at J; junction bases unmatched: 3. Germline V gives CDR1 MGHRA, CDR2 YSYEKL. The CDR3 length is 15 residues. CDR3 amino acids: CASSQGGGGTGELFF. The CDR3, as DNA: TGCGCCAGCAGCCAAGGTGGCGGGGGGACCGGGGAGCTGTTTTTT.